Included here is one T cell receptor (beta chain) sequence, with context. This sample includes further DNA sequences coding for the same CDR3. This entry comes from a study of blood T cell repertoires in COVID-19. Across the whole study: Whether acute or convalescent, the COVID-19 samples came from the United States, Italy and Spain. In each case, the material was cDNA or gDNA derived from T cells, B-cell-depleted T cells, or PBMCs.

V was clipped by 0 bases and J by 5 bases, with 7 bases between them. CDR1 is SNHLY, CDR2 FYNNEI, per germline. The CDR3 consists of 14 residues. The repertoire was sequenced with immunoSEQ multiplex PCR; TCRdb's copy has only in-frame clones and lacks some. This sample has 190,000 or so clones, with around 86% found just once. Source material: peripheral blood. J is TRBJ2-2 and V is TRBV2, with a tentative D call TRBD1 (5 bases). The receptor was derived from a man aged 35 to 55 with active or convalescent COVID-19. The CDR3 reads CASSEARATGELFF. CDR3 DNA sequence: TGTGCCAGCAGTGAAGCCAGGGCGACCGGGGAGCTGTTTTTT.